This T cell receptor (beta chain) was sequenced for a study of early T cells in non-severe SARS-CoV-2 infection. This CDR3 has 15 amino acids. Per the germline V gene, CDR1 is MNHEY and CDR2 is SMNVEV (reference sequence). The V and J ends lost 10 bases and 3 bases, in that order; junction bases with no gene match: 14. TCRdb processed the 5' RACE reads anew with MiXCR; each CDR3 protein has one entry. In the table there are some 91,000 distinct CDR3 sequences, about 15% of which are singletons. This clonotype was recorded at least ten times. The chain employs TRBV27 and TRBJ1-1; 7 bases fit TRBD1. The source of this sequence is an adult who was a healthcare worker with PCR-confirmed SARS-CoV-2 infection or an uninfected control (not recorded which). The sequenced material came from whole blood. The CDR3 loop is CATRGTDGGHTEAFF. The CDR3 DNA reads TGTGCCACCCGTGGGACAGACGGGGGGCACACTGAAGCTTTCTTT.